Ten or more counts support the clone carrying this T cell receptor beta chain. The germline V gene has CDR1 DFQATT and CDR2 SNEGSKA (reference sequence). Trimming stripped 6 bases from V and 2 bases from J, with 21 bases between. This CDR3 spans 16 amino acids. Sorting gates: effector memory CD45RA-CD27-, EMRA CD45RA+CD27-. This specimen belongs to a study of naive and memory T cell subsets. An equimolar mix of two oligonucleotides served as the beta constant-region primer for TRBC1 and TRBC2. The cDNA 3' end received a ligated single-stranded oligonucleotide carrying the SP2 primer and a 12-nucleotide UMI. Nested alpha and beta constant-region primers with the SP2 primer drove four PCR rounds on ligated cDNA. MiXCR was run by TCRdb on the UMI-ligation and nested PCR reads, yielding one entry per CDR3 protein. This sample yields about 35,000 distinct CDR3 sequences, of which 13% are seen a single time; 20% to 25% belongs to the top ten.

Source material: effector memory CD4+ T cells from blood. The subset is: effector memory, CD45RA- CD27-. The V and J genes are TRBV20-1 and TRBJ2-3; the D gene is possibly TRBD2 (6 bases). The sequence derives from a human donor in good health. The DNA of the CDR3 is TGCAGTGCCTCAGGAGGGTTCGCTAGCCCCACAGATACGCAGTATTTT. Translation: CSASGGFASPTDTQYF.